This T cell receptor beta chain was captured by sequencing in a study of cytomegalovirus exposure and HLA in healthy donors. The study, taken as a whole, reports: Researchers counted about 150 TCR beta chains as cytomegalovirus-associated. The authors judged a highly shared variant cluster likely a sequencing artifact. There were some V segments, including TRBV6-2 and TRBV6-3, excluded as indistinguishable.

Amplification used 60 Vbeta primers and 13 Jbeta primers. Generated by immunoSEQ multiplex PCR, the TCRdb table keeps only in-frame clones and is missing some. The sample carries approximately 120,000 clones, around 75% recorded once. Of note for this clone: Its antigen is currently unknown.

CDR1 is GTSNPN, CDR2 SVGIG, per germline (reference sequence). Trimming removed 5 bases at V and 2 bases at J, with 15 bases between. The CDR3 extends over 14 amino acids. The rearrangement uses TRBV30 and TRBJ1-2; maybe TRBD1 (6 bases). Specimen: PBMCs. The sequence came from a man between 60 and 75 years old in good health and CMV-seropositive. The CDR3 DNA reads TGTGCCTGGGAGGGAGGGCAGGGGAACTATGGCTACACCTTC. Protein sequence: CAWEGGQGNYGYTF. Variable domain in full (rest from reference TRBV30 and TRBJ1-2): SQTIHQWPATLVQPVGSPLSLECTVEGTSNPNLYWYRQAAGRGLQLLFYSVGIGQISSEVPQNLSASRPQDRQFILSSKKLLLSDSGFYLCAWEGGQGNYGYTFGSGTRLTVV.